Listed below are T cell receptor beta chains from one sample, sequenced in a study of blood T cell repertoires in COVID-19. Only in-frame clones appear in the TCRdb table, and some are missing; sequencing was by immunoSEQ multiplex PCR. The sample lists roughly 160,000 clones; around 90% were seen once. Sequenced material: peripheral blood. These TCRs come from a man aged 18 to 30 with acute or convalescent COVID-19. The CDR3 runs from the conserved cysteine through the conserved F or W. D genes are given only for firm matches. Rows give clone size only sometimes, using once, few, many, or a class for an expanded clone.

j_call	v_call	clone_size	cdr3_length	d_call	cdr3_aa	cdr3_nt
TRBJ2-7	TRBV19	once	14	NA	CASSISQGSYEQYF	TGTGCCAGTAGTATTAGCCAAGGATCCTACGAGCAGTACTTC
TRBJ1-2	TRBV29-1	NA	13	NA	CSVENGQYSGYTF	TGCAGCGTTGAGAACGGACAGTATTCGGGCTACACCTTC
TRBJ2-2	TRBV4-1	NA	15	NA	CASSQDIRADGELFF	TGCGCCAGCAGCCAAGATATCCGCGCGGACGGGGAGCTGTTTTTT
TRBJ1-3	TRBV19	NA	15	NA	CASSVVEGEGNTIYF	TGTGCCAGTAGTGTCGTGGAGGGTGAAGGAAACACCATATATTTT
TRBJ1-6	TRBV27	NA	16	NA	CASSDYTSFYNSPLHF	TGTGCCAGCAGCGACTACACAAGCTTCTATAATTCACCCCTCCACTTT
TRBJ1-4	TRBV7-9	NA	16	NA	CASTRMGDVPGEKLFF	TGTGCCAGCACCCGAATGGGCGACGTCCCCGGTGAAAAACTGTTTTTT
TRBJ2-2	TRBV2	NA	15	NA	CASSELVLNTGELFF	TGTGCCAGCAGTGAACTTGTCCTGAACACCGGGGAGCTGTTTTTT
TRBJ2-7	TRBV27	NA	14	NA	CASSLGAGAYEQYF	TGTGCCAGCAGTTTGGGAGCAGGGGCGTACGAGCAGTACTTC
TRBJ2-5	TRBV24-1	NA	16	TRBD1	CATSDPDRVGRETQYF	TGTGCCACCAGTGACCCCGACAGGGTAGGAAGAGAGACCCAGTACTTC
TRBJ1-1	TRBV6-1	NA	11	NA	CASSDEVVAFF	TGTGCCAGCAGTGATGAGGTGGTAGCTTTCTTT
TRBJ2-1	TRBV16	NA	13	NA	CASSERDYNEQFF	TGTGCCAGCAGCGAACGGGATTACAATGAGCAGTTCTTC
TRBJ2-5	TRBV30	NA	16	TRBD1	CAWSVPGGRGQETQYF	TGTGCCTGGAGTGTACCTGGGGGCAGGGGGCAAGAGACCCAGTACTTC
TRBJ2-1	TRBV6-5	NA	12	NA	CAIWVAGGAVLF	NA
TRBJ1-3	TRBV9	NA	14	NA	CASSVDSTGNTIYF	TGTGCCAGCAGCGTCGACAGTACTGGAAACACCATATATTTT
TRBJ2-3	TRBV5-1	NA	16	TRBD2	CASSPLAGETTDTQYF	TGCGCCAGCAGCCCCCTAGCGGGAGAGACCACAGATACGCAGTATTTT
TRBJ2-1	TRBV29-1	NA	13	NA	CSVGPSQSYRKFF	TGCAGCGTTGGCCCCTCTCAGAGTTACAGGAAGTTCTTC
TRBJ2-7	TRBV7-2	NA	14	NA	CASSSWAPIYEQYF	TGTGCCAGCAGCTCGTGGGCCCCAATCTACGAGCAGTACTTC
TRBJ2-7	TRBV7-6	once	16	TRBD1	CASSPGGGTGSYEQYF	TGTGCCAGCAGCCCAGGAGGGGGGACAGGTTCCTACGAGCAGTACTTC
TRBJ1-4	TRBV2	NA	13	NA	CASKSEGTEKLFF	TGTGCCAGCAAATCGGAGGGAACTGAAAAACTGTTTTTT
TRBJ2-1	TRBV5-8	NA	14	TRBD2	CASSLLAGGGEQFF	TGTGCCAGCAGCTTGCTAGCGGGGGGGGGTGAGCAGTTCTTC
TRBJ2-2	TRBV5-1	NA	15	TRBD2	CASSPGTSGNGELFF	TGCGCCAGCAGCCCGGGGACTAGCGGAAACGGGGAGCTGTTTTTT
TRBJ2-7	TRBV6-2/TRBV6-3	NA	13	NA	CASSYSKLHEQYF	TGTGCCAGCAGTTACTCGAAACTCCACGAGCAGTACTTC
TRBJ1-5	TRBV5-8	NA	15	NA	CASSLTRGMDQPQHF	TGTGCCAGCAGCCTCACCCGGGGAATGGATCAGCCCCAGCATTTT
TRBJ2-3	TRBV5-1	NA	12	NA	CASSFDRDTQYF	TGCGCCAGCAGCTTTGACAGGGATACGCAGTATTTT
TRBJ2-1	TRBV7-6	NA	15	NA	CASSLGQAVYNEQFF	TGTGCCAGCAGCTTAGGTCAGGCTGTCTACAATGAGCAGTTCTTC
TRBJ2-2	TRBV5-4	NA	14	TRBD2	CAIVGRGDTGELFF	TGTGCCATTGTGGGGCGGGGGGACACCGGGGAGCTGTTTTTT
TRBJ1-6	TRBV9	NA	17	TRBD1	CASSVDWGTALGSPLHF	TGTGCCAGCAGCGTAGATTGGGGGACAGCTTTGGGTTCACCCCTCCACTTT
TRBJ1-4	TRBV6-6	NA	17	TRBD1	CASSPRGTDATNEKLFF	TGTGCCAGCAGTCCCCGGGGGACAGACGCAACTAATGAAAAACTGTTTTTT
TRBJ2-1	TRBV2	NA	15	TRBD2	CASSEGLAGYNEQFF	TGTGCCAGCAGTGAAGGACTAGCGGGCTACAATGAGCAGTTCTTC
TRBJ2-7	TRBV27	NA	14	TRBD1	CASSLGTGAYEQYF	TGTGCCAGCAGTTTAGGGACAGGCGCCTACGAGCAGTACTTC
TRBJ1-2	TRBV3-1/TRBV3-2	NA	13	TRBD1	CASSQRQGYGYTF	TGTGCCAGCAGCCAAAGACAGGGCTATGGCTACACCTTC
TRBJ1-2	TRBV4-1	NA	14	NA	CASSQVAGPYGYTF	TGCGCCAGCAGCCAAGTAGCAGGGCCCTATGGCTACACCTTC
TRBJ1-1	TRBV9	once	13	NA	CASSAGQNTEAFF	TGTGCCAGCAGCGCGGGACAGAACACTGAAGCTTTCTTT
TRBJ2-5	TRBV12-5	NA	15	TRBD2	CASGTGTSLRETQYF	TGTGCTAGTGGTACCGGGACTAGTTTAAGAGAGACCCAGTACTTC
TRBJ2-1	TRBV5-1	NA	19	TRBD2	CASGRGQQSGRSVSNEQFF	TGCGCCAGCGGCCGGGGACAGCAGAGCGGGAGGTCAGTTAGCAATGAGCAGTTCTTC
TRBJ2-7	TRBV9	NA	15	NA	CASSVDSGPLYEQYF	TGTGCCAGCAGCGTGGATAGCGGACCGCTCTACGAGCAGTACTTC
TRBJ2-7	TRBV9	once	13	NA	CASSVLDKYEQYF	TGTGCCAGCAGCGTACTGGACAAATACGAGCAGTACTTC
TRBJ2-6	TRBV3-1/TRBV3-2	NA	13	NA	CASSRGVANVLTF	TGTGCCAGCAGCCGGGGGGTTGCCAACGTCCTGACTTTC
TRBJ1-3	TRBV20-1	few	8	NA	CRANTIYF	TGCAGGGCAAACACCATATATTTT